A selection of T cell receptor beta chains follows, all from one sample in a study of graft-versus-host responses after intestinal transplantation. Profiled with immunoSEQ multiplex PCR; TCRdb holds only in-frame clones, not every one. The table has roughly 120,000 clones, 90% to 95% seen once. The antigens these receptors bind are not known. The sequences come from unstimulated CD8+ T cells sorted from spleen or lymph node cells, collected before transplant. Receptors were obtained from a human donor who was the organ donor for an intestinal transplant. Each CDR3 is given with its conserved first and last residue.

v_gene | CDR3aa
TRBV2 | CASSEGEYSGANVLTF
TRBV29-1 | CSVEERVITEAFF
TRBV4-1 | CASSQPPKQFF
TRBV18 | CASSKLPPDSYYYGYTF
TRBV9 | CASSERGTGELFF
TRBV20-1 | CSARGANEQFF
TRBV4-3 | CASSPSPGGQPQHF
TRBV19 | CASSIGTGGYEQYF
TRBV15 | CATSRPPSGNHNEQFF
TRBV10-2 | CASSEGREYQPQHF
TRBV11-2 | CASSPPQFPVADTQYF
TRBV15 | CATRKDYGYTF
TRBV9 | CASSVGLAGGEQYF
TRBV6-6 | CASSHWTLQETQYF
TRBV27 | CASSLYGGKQPQHF
TRBV25-1 | CASSESGTGRNYEQYF
TRBV19 | CASSINFLNTGELFF
TRBV5-5 | CASSSPGISAGELFF
TRBV9 | CASSVGTTPYNEQFF
TRBV2 | CASRSGPGELFF
TRBV4-1 | CASRTNTEAFF
TRBV27 | CASSFAGADTQYF
TRBV7-9 | CASSVASGRGEQYF
TRBV6-5 | CASSFLNRGAEAFF
TRBV11-2 | CASSPGTGTGEQFF
TRBV9 | CASSKQQGIGQETQYF
TRBV6-1 | CASNSRREHTGELFF
TRBV5-4 | CASSLASLAGNTGELFF
TRBV29-1 | CSVGWRLSYGYTF
TRBV18 | CASSRLPGTPTYNEQFF
TRBV5-4 | CASSNLADNEQFF
TRBV5-4 | CASSAGTSGSSGYNEQFF
TRBV11-2 | CASSYTGSNYGYTF
TRBV25-1 | CASSQDTQYF
TRBV11-2 | CASSSPGLAGVYEQYF
TRBV5-1 | CASSYGPGRGNIQYF
TRBV5-4 | CASSLERQVGDTQYF
TRBV10-1 | CASSEGSGANVLTF
TRBV19 | CASSPLAATYNEQFF
TRBV9 | CASSLQGSENTIYF
TRBV29-1 | CSAFEGYEQYF
TRBV27 | CASSLRPGVAYNEQFF
TRBV6-5 | CASSYAGTGGEKLFF
TRBV4-2 | CASSQEGGWKNEQFF
TRBV27 | CASSLGNNEQFF
TRBV30 | CAWNTLPSIGYTF
TRBV27 | CASRGLAGGDTGELFF
TRBV2 | CASAPGYNTEAFF
TRBV19 | CASSSGTSGWAQYF
TRBV6-5 | CASSHHWNTEAFF
TRBV7-6 | CASSETAGPYNEQFF
TRBV6-5 | CASSYSGRGGYTF
TRBV9 | CASSVGPSSYNEQFF
TRBV5-5 | CASSRTGGSSTDTQYF
TRBV27 | CASSPAGGYEQYF